This T cell receptor (beta chain) was sequenced in a study of pediatric ulcerative colitis. Of note for this clone: Its target is not known.

Overall study findings and caveats: Acute severe colitis showed lower rectal diversity from clonal expansions.

CDR3 length: 16 amino acids. Germline-derived CDR1 and CDR2 are SGHAT and FQNNGV. V trimming: 1 base; J trimming: 0 bases; junction bases outside the gene matches: 5. The method was immunoSEQ multiplex PCR; TCRdb's version includes in-frame clones alone and lacks a portion of them. The sample has 54,000 or so clones; over 70% are singletons. This sequence was found in a boy aged 10-17 years who was a control in a study of pediatric ulcerative colitis. This chain links TRBV11-2 with TRBJ1-2; 7 positions agree with TRBD1. The specimen sequenced was blood. CDR3: CASSLGQGRTNYGYTF. CDR3 DNA: TGTGCCAGCAGCTTAGGACAGGGCAGAACTAACTATGGCTACACCTTC.